This T cell receptor beta chain was retrieved from a study of CD8 T cells in Susac syndrome. Germline CDR1 reads KGHDR; CDR2 reads SFDVKD. This CDR3 is built from 14 residues. The ends were cut back, 3 bases at V and 2 bases at J, with 9 bases in the middle. A quantity of about 0.5 to 1 ug RNA underwent reverse transcription using random hexamers. An immunoSEQ multiplex PCR generated amplified TCR beta CDR3 products spanning 54 Vbeta and 13 Jbeta. TCRdb reanalysed the immunoSEQ multiplex PCR reads using MiXCR and keeps one entry per CDR3 protein. The sample holds 330,000 or so distinct CDR3 sequences, approximately 85% seen once.

The TCR comes from a human donor with multiple sclerosis. The chain joins TRBV24-1 to TRBJ2-5, with D uncertain. The sample was CD8+ T cells from PBMCs. The CDR3 coding sequence is TGTGCCACCAGTGATCTTGGGCCTCAAGAGACCCAGTACTTC. Its translation: CATSDLGPQETQYF.